This is a list of T cell receptor beta chains from one sample in a study of control samples from healthy donors and cancer patients. Here immunoSEQ multiplex PCR was the method, and the copy in TCRdb shows in-frame clones only, minus some. The repertoire consists of about 150,000 clones, with about 94% occurring once and the leading ten covering approximately 8%. Sequenced: blood. The receptor set was obtained from a woman aged 40 to 50 in good health. Both conserved end residues are part of each CDR3. The order of the fields is clone size, J gene, D gene, V gene, CDR3 DNA, CDR3 protein. D genes are given only for firm matches. Not every row has a clone size; where given, it reads once, few, many or a size class.

few	TRBJ1-5	TRBD1	TRBV4-1	TGCGCCAGCAGCCAAAGATTGGGACAGACCAATCAGCCCCAGCATTTT	CASSQRLGQTNQPQHF
NA	TRBJ1-5	NA	TRBV19	TGTGCCAGTAGTGGGTTTGTCGCTCAGCCCCAGCATTTT	CASSGFVAQPQHF
NA	TRBJ1-1	NA	TRBV4-1	TGCGCCAGCAGCCAAGAAGGCCCTGTTGAAGCTTTCTTT	CASSQEGPVEAFF
NA	TRBJ2-7	NA	TRBV20-1	TGCAGTGCTAGTGCCGGAAACGAGCAGTACTTC	CSASAGNEQYF
NA	TRBJ2-3	TRBD1	TRBV7-6	TGTGCCAGCAGCCTATATATAGCCGAAGGGACAGCCACAGATACGCAGTATTTT	CASSLYIAEGTATDTQYF
NA	TRBJ2-7	NA	TRBV9	TGTGCCAGCAGCCCCTGGGACAACGCCTACGAGCAGTACTTC	CASSPWDNAYEQYF
NA	TRBJ2-1	NA	TRBV29-1	TGCAGCGTTGAATTAAGGGGGGGAGGGGCCTACAATGAGCAGTTCTTC	CSVELRGGGAYNEQFF
NA	TRBJ2-1	TRBD2	TRBV7-2	TGTGCCAGCAGCTCCGGGACTAGCGGGGCCTACAATGAGCAGTTCTTC	CASSSGTSGAYNEQFF
NA	TRBJ2-3	NA	TRBV11-2	TGTGCCAGCAGCCCCCCGGGAATTCCAGATACGCAGTATTTT	CASSPPGIPDTQYF
NA	TRBJ1-5	NA	TRBV6-6	TGTGCCAGCAGTTACGAAGGCAGGTCGCAGCCCCAGCATTTT	CASSYEGRSQPQHF
NA	TRBJ2-3	NA	TRBV20-1	TGCAGTGCCCAACATCGAGATACGCAGTATTTT	CSAQHRDTQYF
NA	TRBJ2-7	NA	TRBV5-4	TGTGCCAGCAGCTGGATGGGCAGTGGGGAGCAGTACTTC	CASSWMGSGEQYF
once	TRBJ2-1	NA	TRBV6-5	TGTGCCAGCAGTATGGGGCCAAACCCCAGGAATGAGCAGTTCTTC	CASSMGPNPRNEQFF
few	TRBJ1-5	NA	TRBV19	TGTGCCAGTAGTATTCACAGGGCCAATCAGCCCCAGCATTTT	CASSIHRANQPQHF
NA	TRBJ2-1	TRBD2	TRBV29-1	TGCAGCGTGCGCGGGAGGGCCGCGATTGAGCAGTTCTTC	CSVRGRAAIEQFF
once	TRBJ2-1	NA	TRBV7-6	TGTGCCAGCAGCTTAACGGCCGGGAACTCCTACAATGAGCAGTTCTTC	CASSLTAGNSYNEQFF
NA	TRBJ1-2	TRBD1	TRBV2	TGTGCCAGTCCTAGGGGACAGGTCGGTGGCTACACCTTC	CASPRGQVGGYTF
NA	TRBJ2-3	NA	TRBV3-1/TRBV3-2	TGTGCCAGCAGCCAAGAACCCACAGATACGCAGTATTTT	CASSQEPTDTQYF
NA	TRBJ1-4	NA	TRBV21-1	TGTGCCAGCAGCAAAGGCGGCTTACTCAGGGGGCGCGGTGAAAAACTGTTTTTT	CASSKGGLLRGRGEKLFF
once	TRBJ2-7	NA	TRBV6-6	TGTGCCAGCAGTTACTCGTTCCCGGGGTCCTCCTACGAGCAGTACTTC	CASSYSFPGSSYEQYF
NA	TRBJ2-4	TRBD2	TRBV6-6	TGTGCCAGCAGAACTACGGGACTAGCGGGAAACATTCAGTACTTC	CASRTTGLAGNIQYF
NA	TRBJ1-5	TRBD1	TRBV19	TGTGCCAGTAAGACGACAGGGGCTAGCAATCAGCCCCAGCATTTT	CASKTTGASNQPQHF
NA	TRBJ2-3	NA	TRBV7-9	TGTGCCAGCAGCGGAGGGGGTACTGCTAGCACAGATACGCAGTATTTT	CASSGGGTASTDTQYF
NA	TRBJ2-3	TRBD2	TRBV5-6	TGTGCCAGCAGCTTGGTTGCGGGAGCGGGAGATACGCAGTATTTT	CASSLVAGAGDTQYF
NA	TRBJ1-2	NA	TRBV6-6	TGTGCCAGCAGTTACTCGGGCAGGCCCTATGGCTACACCTTC	CASSYSGRPYGYTF
NA	TRBJ1-5	NA	TRBV4-3	TGCGCCAGCAGCCAAGGAGGGGGTTCAGGGCCCCAGCATTTT	CASSQGGGSGPQHF
NA	TRBJ1-3	NA	TRBV27	TGTGCCAGCAGTACATCAGGGGAGGCTGGAAACACCATATATTTT	CASSTSGEAGNTIYF
NA	TRBJ2-5	NA	TRBV10-3	TGTGCCATCACCCGCGAAGGGCAAGAGACCCAGTACTTC	CAITREGQETQYF
NA	TRBJ2-7	NA	TRBV18	TGTGCCAGCTCATTCGAGACTGTCACCTACGAGCAGTACTTC	CASSFETVTYEQYF
NA	TRBJ2-5	NA	TRBV7-6	TGTGCCAGCAGCCCGCGGACAGTGAGGGACGGGGAGACCCAGTACTTC	CASSPRTVRDGETQYF
NA	TRBJ2-7	TRBD2	TRBV4-1	TGCGCCAGCAGCCAAGATCAGGGGGTGCTAGCGGGGGGTTATAGCTCCTACGAGCAGTACTTC	CASSQDQGVLAGGYSSYEQYF
few	TRBJ1-4	NA	TRBV5-1	TGCGCCAGCAGCCTCCGGCAGGGGGAAAAACTGTTTTTT	CASSLRQGEKLFF
NA	TRBJ1-2	NA	TRBV13	TGTGCCAGCAGCTTAGTGGCAGGCAAGGGCCTTTCTAACTATGGCTACACCTTC	CASSLVAGKGLSNYGYTF
NA	TRBJ2-3	TRBD1	TRBV6-1	TGTGCCAGCAGTGATCCGGGACAGGGCCGCACAGATACGCAGTATTTT	CASSDPGQGRTDTQYF
NA	TRBJ1-4	NA	TRBV18	TGTGCCAGCTCACCAGGGGCGGAAGAAAAACTGTTTTTT	CASSPGAEEKLFF
NA	TRBJ2-3	NA	TRBV14	TGTGCCAGCAGCCAAGACATCACAGATACGCAGTATTTT	CASSQDITDTQYF
NA	TRBJ1-3	NA	TRBV12-3/TRBV12-4	TGTGCCAGCAGTTTAAGCTCTGGAAACACCATATATTTT	CASSLSSGNTIYF
NA	TRBJ2-2	NA	TRBV4-3	TGCGCCAGCAGCCAAGACCAGAACACCGGGGAGCTGTTTTTT	CASSQDQNTGELFF